This T cell receptor (beta chain) came from a study of T cell responses to AZD1222 COVID-19 vaccine. The CDR3 runs 14 residues. CDR1 is PRHDT, CDR2 FYEKMQ, per germline (reference sequence). V was trimmed by 4 bases and J by 4 bases, leaving 13 bases between them. Study-wide results and limits: Spike-specific TCR repertoires showed rising breadth and depth after two AZD1222 doses. With dominance at 160-218 and 743-854, vaccine-associated CD4 TCRs spanned spike.

Profiling relied on immunoSEQ multiplex PCR, and the TCRdb table lists in-frame clones only, not all of them. The sample has about 150,000 clones, 70% to 90% seen once. Turning to this clone: Its specificity is unknown.

This rearrangement joins TRBV13 to TRBJ1-2; D possibly corresponds to TRBD1 (6 bases). The material was peripheral blood, obtained on day 0 of MenACWY control vaccination. The receptor comes from an adult in good health. The CDR3 DNA reads TGTGCCAGCAGCTCCCGGACAGTACTCTATGGCTACACCTTC. Its protein product is CASSSRTVLYGYTF. Together with reference TRBV13 and TRBJ1-2, the CDR3 gives the full variable domain: AAGVIQSPRHLIKEKRETATLKCYPIPRHDTVYWYQQGPGQDPQFLISFYEKMQSDKGSIPDRFSAQQFSDYHSELNMSSLELGDSALYFCASSSRTVLYGYTFGSGTRLTVV.